This T cell receptor (beta chain) was retrieved from a study of T cell responses to AZD1222 COVID-19 vaccine. Comment on this clone: Its antigen is unidentified.

Using immunoSEQ multiplex PCR, the repertoire was profiled, and TCRdb retains in-frame clones only, with some absent. This sample has approximately 100,000 clones, with about nine tenths found just once. Germline assignment: CDR1 LGHDT and CDR2 YNNKEL (reference sequence). The CDR3 length is 15 residues. V was cut by 0 bases and J by 0 bases, with 6 bases left in between. Study findings and constraints: Every sample of the repertoires postdated the peak T cell response.

The specimen was peripheral blood, collected 28 days after the second AZD1222 dose. The chain is built from TRBV3-1 (or the pseudogene TRBV3-2) and TRBJ1-3; the D is unclear. This clonotype was obtained from an adult who received the AZD1222 COVID-19 vaccine. CDR3: CASSQDLVSGNTIYF. The CDR3 bases are TGTGCCAGCAGCCAAGATCTGGTCTCTGGAAACACCATATATTTT.